This T cell receptor (beta chain) emerged from a study of control samples from healthy donors and cancer patients. The protocol was immunoSEQ multiplex PCR, while the TCRdb copy is restricted to in-frame clones and leaves out a portion. The sample carries 70,000 to 75,000 clones, over 90% recorded once. Germline V gene sequence: CDR1 SGHDT, CDR2 YYEEEE. This CDR3 is built from 15 residues. V lost 1 base, J lost 0 bases, and 10 bases lay in between. The sample was blood. The V gene is TRBV5-6, the J gene TRBJ2-5; D is possibly TRBD1 (5 bases). This clonotype was obtained from a woman aged 25 to 39 in good health. The DNA for the CDR3 is TGTGCCAGCAGCTTGCTGACAGCGTACCAAGAGACCCAGTACTTC. This gives the protein CASSLLTAYQETQYF.